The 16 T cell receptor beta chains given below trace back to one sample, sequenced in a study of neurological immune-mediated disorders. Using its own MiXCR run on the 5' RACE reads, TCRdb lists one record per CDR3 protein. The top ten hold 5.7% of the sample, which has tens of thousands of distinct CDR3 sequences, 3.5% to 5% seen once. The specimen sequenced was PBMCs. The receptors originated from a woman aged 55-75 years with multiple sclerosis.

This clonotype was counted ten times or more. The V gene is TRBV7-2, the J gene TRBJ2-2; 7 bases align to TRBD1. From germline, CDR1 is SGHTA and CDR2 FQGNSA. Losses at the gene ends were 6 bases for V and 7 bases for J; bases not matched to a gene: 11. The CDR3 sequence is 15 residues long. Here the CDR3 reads CASSFRDSGHGELFF. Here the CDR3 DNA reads TGTGCCAGCAGTTTCCGGGACAGCGGCCACGGGGAGCTGTTTTTT.

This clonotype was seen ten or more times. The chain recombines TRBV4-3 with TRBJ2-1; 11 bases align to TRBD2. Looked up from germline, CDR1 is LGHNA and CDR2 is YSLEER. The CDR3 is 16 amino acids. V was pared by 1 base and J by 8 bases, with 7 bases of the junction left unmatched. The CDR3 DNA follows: TGCGCCAGCAGCCAAGCTCGGACTAGCGGGCTCGATGAGCAGTTCTTC. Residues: CASSQARTSGLDEQFF.

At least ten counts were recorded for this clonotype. The CDR3 DNA follows: TGTGCCAGCAGCTGGGCCGGTCAGCCCCAGCATTTT. This codes for CASSWAGQPQHF. The gene calls are TRBV5-6 and TRBJ1-5, with D unclear. The CDR3 sequence is 12 residues long. V was shortened by 3 bases and J by 6 bases, with 7 bases between the two germline ends. CDR1 and CDR2 from the germline V gene are SGHDT and YYEEEE.

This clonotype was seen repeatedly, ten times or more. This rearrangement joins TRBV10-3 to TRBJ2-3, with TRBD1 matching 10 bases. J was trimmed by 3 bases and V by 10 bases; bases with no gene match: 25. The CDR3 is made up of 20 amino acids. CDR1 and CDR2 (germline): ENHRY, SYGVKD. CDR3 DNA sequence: TGTGCCACCAACTCCCGGGACAGGGGCATAGATCCGAGGTATACAGATACGCAGTATTTT. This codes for CATNSRDRGIDPRYTDTQYF.

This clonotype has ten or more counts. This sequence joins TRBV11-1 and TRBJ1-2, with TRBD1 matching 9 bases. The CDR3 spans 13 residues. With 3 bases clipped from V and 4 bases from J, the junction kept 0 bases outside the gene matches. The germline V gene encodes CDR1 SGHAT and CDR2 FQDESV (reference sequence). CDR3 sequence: CASSLDRGYGYTF. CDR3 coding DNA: TGTGCCAGCAGCTTGGACAGGGGCTATGGCTACACCTTC. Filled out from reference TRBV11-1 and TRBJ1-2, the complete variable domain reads EAEVAQSPRYKITEKSQAVAFWCDPISGHATLYWYRQILGQGPELLVQFQDESVVDDSQLPKDRFSAERLKGVDSTLKIQPAELGDSAMYLCASSLDRGYGYTFGSGTRLTVV.

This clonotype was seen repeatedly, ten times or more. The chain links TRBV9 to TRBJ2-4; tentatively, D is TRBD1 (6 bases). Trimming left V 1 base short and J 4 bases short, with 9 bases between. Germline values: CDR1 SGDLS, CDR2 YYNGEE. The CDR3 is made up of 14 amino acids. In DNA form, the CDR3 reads TGTGCCAGCAGCGTATCAGGACAGAAAAACATTCAGTACTTC. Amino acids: CASSVSGQKNIQYF.

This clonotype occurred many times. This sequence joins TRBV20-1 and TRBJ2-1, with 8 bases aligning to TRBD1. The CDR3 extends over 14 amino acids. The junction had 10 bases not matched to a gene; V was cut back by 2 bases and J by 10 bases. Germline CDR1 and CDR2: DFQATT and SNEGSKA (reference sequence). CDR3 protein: CSARSRGRIREQFF. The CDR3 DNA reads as TGCAGTGCTAGAAGCAGGGGGCGAATCCGAGAGCAGTTCTTC.

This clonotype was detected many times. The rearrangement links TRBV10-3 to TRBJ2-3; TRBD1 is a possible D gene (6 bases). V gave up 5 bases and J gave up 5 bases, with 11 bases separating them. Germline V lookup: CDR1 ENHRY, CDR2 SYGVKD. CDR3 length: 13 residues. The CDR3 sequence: CAISLTRGDTQYF. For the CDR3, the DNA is TGTGCCATCAGTCTTACCAGGGGAGATACGCAGTATTTT.

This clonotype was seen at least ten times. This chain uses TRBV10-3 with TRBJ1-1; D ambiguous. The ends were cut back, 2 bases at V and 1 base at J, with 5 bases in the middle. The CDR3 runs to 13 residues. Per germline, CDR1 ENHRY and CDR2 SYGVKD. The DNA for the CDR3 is TGTGCCATCAGTGAGACCCGGAACACTGAAGCTTTCTTT. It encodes CAISETRNTEAFF.

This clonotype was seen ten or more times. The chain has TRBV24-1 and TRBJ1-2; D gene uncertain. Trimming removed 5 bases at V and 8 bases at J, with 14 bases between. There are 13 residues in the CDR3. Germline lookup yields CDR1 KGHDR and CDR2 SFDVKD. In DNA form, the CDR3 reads TGTGCCACCAGTGGCTCCGACTCGGGCGGCTACACCTTC. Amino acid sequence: CATSGSDSGGYTF.

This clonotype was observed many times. The CDR3 sequence: CSADRLGYNEQFF. The CDR3 DNA is TGCAGTGCCGACCGGCTGGGGTACAATGAGCAGTTCTTC. The V and J genes are TRBV20-1 and TRBJ2-1; no clear D. Trimming shortened V by 6 bases and J by 4 bases, and 13 bases separated the two germline ends. The CDR3 spans 13 residues. CDR1 DFQATT and CDR2 SNEGSKA come from the germline V gene (reference sequence).

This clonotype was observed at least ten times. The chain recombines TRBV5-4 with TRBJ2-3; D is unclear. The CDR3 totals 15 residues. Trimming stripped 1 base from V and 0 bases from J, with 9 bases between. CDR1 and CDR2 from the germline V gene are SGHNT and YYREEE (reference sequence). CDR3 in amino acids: CASSLQTTSTDTQYF. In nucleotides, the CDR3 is TGTGCCAGCAGCTTGCAGACCACTAGCACAGATACGCAGTATTTT.

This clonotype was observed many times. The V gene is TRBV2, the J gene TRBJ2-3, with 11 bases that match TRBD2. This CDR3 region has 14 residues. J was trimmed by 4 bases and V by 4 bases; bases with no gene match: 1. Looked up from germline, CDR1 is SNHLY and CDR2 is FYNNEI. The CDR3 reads CASSGLAGPDTQYF. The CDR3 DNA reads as TGTGCCAGCAGTGGACTAGCGGGACCAGATACGCAGTATTTT.

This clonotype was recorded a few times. The CDR3 DNA sequence: TGTGCCAGCAGCTTAATGTACACAGATACGCAGTATTTT. This codes for CASSLMYTDTQYF. The chain joins TRBV7-2 to TRBJ2-3; D gene ambiguous. Germline V gene data show CDR1 as SGHTA and CDR2 as FQGNSA. The CDR3 covers 13 residues. Trimming cost V 2 bases and J 2 bases, with 5 bases left between them. The whole variable domain, remainder taken from reference TRBV7-2 and TRBJ2-3, is GAGVSQSPSNKVTEKGKDVELRCDPISGHTALYWYRQSLGQGLEFLIYFQGNSAPDKSGLPSDRFSAERTGGSVSTLTIQRTQQEDSAVYLCASSLMYTDTQYFGPGTRLTVL.

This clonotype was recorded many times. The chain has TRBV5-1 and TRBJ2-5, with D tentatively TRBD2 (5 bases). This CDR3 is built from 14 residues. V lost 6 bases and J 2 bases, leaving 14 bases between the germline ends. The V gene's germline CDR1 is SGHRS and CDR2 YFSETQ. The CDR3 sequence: CASKEAVHQETQYF. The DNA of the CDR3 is TGCGCCAGCAAGGAGGCAGTCCATCAAGAGACCCAGTACTTC.

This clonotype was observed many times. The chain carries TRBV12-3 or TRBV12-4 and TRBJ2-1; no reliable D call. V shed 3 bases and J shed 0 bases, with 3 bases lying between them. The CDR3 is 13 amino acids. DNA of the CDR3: TGTGCCAGCAGTTTTGGCTCCTACAATGAGCAGTTCTTC. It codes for CASSFGSYNEQFF.